The 27 T cell receptor beta chains below all came from one sample that was sequenced in a study of T cell responses to AZD1222 COVID-19 vaccine. Sequencing was performed with immunoSEQ multiplex PCR; in TCRdb, only in-frame clones are kept and a portion is missing. The sample lists 150,000 to 200,000 clones; about 89% were seen once. The source was peripheral blood, collected on day 0 of MenACWY control vaccination. These TCRs come from an adult in good health.

The chain couples TRBV6-2 or TRBV6-3 to TRBJ1-5; TRBD1 agrees at 7 bases. This CDR3 has 15 residues. The germline V gene has CDR1 MNHEY and CDR2 SVGEGT. V trimming: 2 bases; J trimming: 3 bases; junction bases outside the gene matches: 4. CDR3 protein: CASSYRTGSNQPQHF. The DNA of the CDR3 is TGTGCCAGCAGTTACCGGACAGGATCCAATCAGCCCCAGCATTTT.

A remark on this clone: Other DNA sequences of this sample code for an identical CDR3. The rearrangement uses TRBV12-3 or TRBV12-4 and TRBJ1-5; D remains unclear. Trimming removed 0 bases at V and 4 bases at J, with 4 bases between. There are 13 residues in the CDR3. CDR3 DNA: TGTGCCAGCAGTTTAGCGGGGAATCAGCCCCAGCATTTT. Its protein product is CASSLAGNQPQHF.

V and J are TRBV19 and TRBJ2-7, with 11 bases that match TRBD1. Germline assignment: CDR1 LNHDA and CDR2 SQIVND (reference sequence). V dropped 10 bases and J dropped 6; count of bases not matched to a gene: 8. The CDR3 runs to 13 residues. The CDR3 coding sequence is TGTGCCACTTGGACAGGGGGCCGTGGCGAGCAGTACTTC. Protein: CATWTGGRGEQYF.

This clone was counted a single time. For the CDR3, the DNA is TGTGCCAGCAGTTACAAGTTGGCGTTGGATGAGCAGTTCTTC. Encoded protein: CASSYKLALDEQFF. The rearrangement joins TRBV6-5 to TRBJ2-1; D is undetermined. CDR1 MNHEY and CDR2 SVGAGI come from the germline V gene. V was pared by 2 bases and J by 8 bases, with 13 bases between. The CDR3 is made up of 14 amino acids.

This clone came up a few times. V is TRBV25-1 and J is TRBJ2-5; 7 nucleotides align to TRBD1. The CDR3 is 15 residues long. With 5 bases clipped from V and 4 bases from J, the junction kept 10 bases outside the gene matches. The germline gives CDR1 MGHDK, CDR2 SYGVNS. DNA of the CDR3: TGTGCCAGCAGTCCTACCACGACAGGGCGAGAGACCCAGTACTTC. Translating gives CASSPTTTGRETQYF.

The chain joins TRBV7-8 to TRBJ2-5; D might be TRBD1 or TRBD2, each matching 5 bases. The CDR3 spans 15 residues. Trimming removed 0 bases at V and 2 bases at J, with 10 bases between. The germline V gene has CDR1 SGHVS and CDR2 FQNEAQ. The DNA of the CDR3 is TGTGCCAGCAGCTTAGCGGGGACGGGACAAGAGACCCAGTACTTC. Translation: CASSLAGTGQETQYF.

The table lists this clone with a few counts. The genes are TRBV6-1 and TRBJ1-4; a weak D match, TRBD1 (5 bases). This CDR3 is 15 amino acids long. CDR1 is MNHNS, CDR2 SASEGT, per germline. The V end was cut by 3 bases, the J end by 8 bases, with 16 bases between. The CDR3 region is CASSESAGYYEKLFF. The CDR3 DNA reads as TGTGCCAGCAGTGAGTCGGCAGGGTATTACGAAAAACTGTTTTTT.

The chain couples TRBV28 to TRBJ1-6; TRBD1 aligns across 10 bases. Germline CDR1 and CDR2: MDHEN and SYDVKM. The length of the CDR3 is 14 residues. V shed 3 bases, J shed 9 bases, and the junction held 2 bases outside the gene matches. CDR3 sequence (DNA): TGTGCCAGCAGTTTGGGGGACAGGGGTTCACCCCTCCACTTT. Amino acid sequence: CASSLGDRGSPLHF. The full variable domain, its missing parts supplied by reference TRBV28 and TRBJ1-6, is DVKVTQSSRYLVKRTGEKVFLECVQDMDHENMFWYRQDPGLGLRLIYFSYDVKMKEKGDIPEGYSVSREKKERFSLILESASTNQTSMYLCASSLGDRGSPLHFGNGTRLTVT.

The rearrangement joins TRBV4-3 to TRBJ2-7; D call uncertain. Germline V gene lookup returns CDR1 LGHNA and CDR2 YSLEER. This CDR3 has 13 amino acids. Trimming pared 0 bases from V and 5 bases from J, leaving 8 bases between. The CDR3 region has the DNA TGCGCCAGCAGCCAAGATCCAACAAACGAGCAGTACTTC. The encoded protein is CASSQDPTNEQYF.

The rearrangement links TRBV2 to TRBJ1-5; the D gene is possibly TRBD1 (5 bases). Germline V CDR1 and CDR2: SNHLY, FYNNEI. V dropped 3 bases and J dropped 6 bases, with 18 bases sitting between them. This CDR3 has 16 amino acids. The CDR3 DNA follows: TGTGCCAGCAGTGACCCGGACTACGGGCAGGGTCAGCCCCAGCATTTT. Translation gives CASSDPDYGQGQPQHF.

V and J are TRBV5-1 and TRBJ2-3; 10 bases match TRBD2. The CDR3 is 15 amino acids. V was clipped by 0 bases and J by 6 bases; unmatched bases: 4. Germline assignment: CDR1 SGHRS and CDR2 YFSETQ. Written as DNA, the CDR3 is TGCGCCAGCAGCTTGGCTAGCGGGGGACGGGATACGCAGTATTTT. It is translated as CASSLASGGRDTQYF.

About this clone: Other DNA sequences in the same sample also yield this CDR3. The chain employs TRBV7-2 and TRBJ2-6; D is ambiguous. This CDR3 contains 15 residues. Germline V gives CDR1 SGHTA, CDR2 FQGNSA. The V end lost 1 base, the J end lost 1 base, and 5 bases lay between the germline ends. CDR3 nucleotides: TGTGCCAGCAGCTTAGATCTTTCTGGGGCCAACGTCCTGACTTTC. The encoded protein is CASSLDLSGANVLTF. Variable domain in full (rest from reference TRBV7-2 and TRBJ2-6): GAGVSQSPSNKVTEKGKDVELRCDPISGHTALYWYRQSLGQGLEFLIYFQGNSAPDKSGLPSDRFSAERTGGSVSTLTIQRTQQEDSAVYLCASSLDLSGANVLTFGAGSRLTVL.

V and J are TRBV28 and TRBJ2-6; D is unresolved. Trimming took off 8 bases at V and 0 bases at J, with 11 bases between the two ends. The CDR3 totals 15 residues. Germline CDR1 and CDR2: MDHEN and SYDVKM. CDR3 sequence: CASGSTPSGANVLTF. CDR3 DNA: TGTGCCAGCGGATCAACGCCCTCTGGGGCCAACGTCCTGACTTTC.

The V and J genes are TRBV12-3 or TRBV12-4 and TRBJ2-7, with TRBD1 matching over 9 bases. Trimming at V came to 2 bases and at J to 7 bases, leaving 3 bases not matched to a gene. The CDR3 covers 13 residues. The CDR3 DNA reads as TGTGCCAGCAGTTTAACGACAGGGGGGGAGCAGTACTTC. Its translation is CASSLTTGGEQYF.

CDR3 bases: TGTGCCAGCAGCTTAGCTAGGCCGGCCTACGAGCAGTACTTC. Protein product: CASSLARPAYEQYF. The genes are TRBV7-2 and TRBJ2-7; D is ambiguous. The ends were cut back, 0 bases at V and 2 bases at J, with 8 bases in the middle. In germline, CDR1 is SGHTA, CDR2 FQGNSA. This CDR3 contains 14 residues.

This clone has only one observation. J is TRBJ1-1 and V is TRBV2; TRBD1 might be the D (5 bases). The CDR3 length is 14 residues. Germline loops: CDR1 SNHLY, CDR2 FYNNEI. Trimming removed 4 bases from V and 0 bases from J, with 9 bases in between. DNA of the CDR3: TGTGCCAGCAGTGTCGGGGGTCTGAACACTGAAGCTTTCTTT. Translating gives CASSVGGLNTEAFF.

The gene calls are TRBV18 and TRBJ1-3; D might be TRBD1 (6 bases). From germline, CDR1 is KGHSH and CDR2 LQKENI. The CDR3 totals 14 residues. With 2 bases removed from V and 8 bases from J, the gap between germline ends came to 13 bases. CDR3 sequence reads: CASSPNRVVDTIYF. The CDR3 nucleotides read TGTGCCAGCTCACCAAACAGGGTGGTGGACACCATATATTTT.

The chain couples TRBV30 to TRBJ2-7, with 11 bases fitting TRBD2. The CDR3 extends over 13 amino acids. Trimming cost V 3 bases and J 3 bases; bases outside gene matches: 1. Germline CDR1 GTSNPN, CDR2 SVGIG (reference sequence). CDR3 DNA: TGTGCCTGGAGGACTAGCGGGAACTACGAGCAGTACTTC. Residues: CAWRTSGNYEQYF.

The rearrangement joins TRBV7-9 to TRBJ2-4; the match to TRBD1 covers 8 bases. CDR3 length equals 14 residues. J lost 8 bases, V lost 2 bases, and 5 bases had no gene match. Germline CDR1 and CDR2: SEHNR and FQNEAQ (reference sequence). In nucleotides, the CDR3 is TGTGCCAGCAGCTTACCAGGGACAGGACACATTCAGTACTTC. Residues: CASSLPGTGHIQYF.

The rearrangement uses TRBV7-8 and TRBJ2-7; D is undetermined. CDR3 length: 12 residues. CDR1 is SGHVS, CDR2 FQNEAQ, per germline. V shed 2 bases and J shed 3 bases, with 5 bases lying between them. The CDR3 nucleotides are TGTGCCAGCAGCTTAAACCGCTACGAGCAGTACTTC. Amino acid sequence: CASSLNRYEQYF.

V usage is TRBV28 and J usage is TRBJ1-2; no definite D call. Germline loops: CDR1 MDHEN, CDR2 SYDVKM. CDR3 length: 11 residues. Between the trimmed V and J ends, which lost 6 bases and 5 bases, there was a span of 7 bases. CDR3 in DNA: TGTGCCAGCAGCCCCGGATATGGCTACACCTTC. This gives the protein CASSPGYGYTF.

This clone has a single count. V and J are TRBV20-1 and TRBJ2-1, with D hard to call. This CDR3 contains 11 residues. Germline V gene lookup returns CDR1 DFQATT and CDR2 SNEGSKA (reference sequence). Deletions cut 3 bases from V and 6 bases from J, with 6 bases between. The CDR3 DNA reads as TGCAGTGCTAGTTGGGGCAATGAGCAGTTCTTC. Translating gives CSASWGNEQFF.

The chain joins TRBV12-3 or TRBV12-4 to TRBJ1-2; 10 positions agree with TRBD1. The J segment lost 8 bases and the V segment lost 6 bases, leaving 6 bases of the junction unmatched. The CDR3 covers 13 residues. CDR3 in DNA: TGTGCCAGCAGGACCGGACAGGGGGTCGGCTACACCTTC. It specifies CASRTGQGVGYTF.

The chain joins TRBV15 to TRBJ1-1; tentative D call: TRBD1 (6 bases). The CDR3 spans 15 residues. Germline V gene data show CDR1 as LNHNV and CDR2 as YYDKDF (reference sequence). Trimming removed 0 bases at V and 2 bases at J, with 10 bases between. As DNA, the CDR3 is TGTGCCACCAGCAGAGACAGGGGTGCCAACACTGAAGCTTTCTTT. Amino acid sequence: CATSRDRGANTEAFF. Using reference TRBV15 and TRBJ1-1 for the parts outside the CDR3, the full variable domain is DAMVIQNPRYQVTQFGKPVTLSCSQTLNHNVMYWYQQKSSQAPKLLFHYYDKDFNNEADTPDNFQSRRPNTSFCFLDIRSPGLGDTAMYLCATSRDRGANTEAFFGQGTRLTVV.

The rearrangement uses TRBV3-1 (or the pseudogene TRBV3-2) and TRBJ2-5; no clear D gene. Germline CDR1 and CDR2: LGHDT and YNNKEL (reference sequence). The CDR3 consists of 13 residues. With 0 bases removed from V and 4 bases from J, the gap between germline ends came to 6 bases. CDR3 coding DNA: TGTGCCAGCAGCCAAGAGGGCCCAGAGACCCAGTACTTC. This translates into CASSQEGPETQYF.

The chain combines TRBV19 with TRBJ1-2, with 10 positions matching TRBD1. The CDR3 contains 18 residues. Germline values: CDR1 LNHDA, CDR2 SQIVND (reference sequence). V was clipped by 5 bases and J by 8 bases; unmatched bases: 20. CDR3 sequence: CASSLALGQGVYPGGYTF. CDR3 bases: TGTGCCAGTAGTCTGGCCCTTGGACAGGGGGTCTACCCGGGCGGCTACACCTTC.

V usage is TRBV30 and J usage is TRBJ1-2; 8 positions match TRBD1. Germline loops: CDR1 GTSNPN, CDR2 SVGIG (reference sequence). The CDR3 has 14 residues. Trimming took 3 bases from V and 2 from J; bases not matched to a gene: 5. In DNA form, the CDR3 reads TGTGCCTGGAGGAGATGGGACAGGAACTATGGCTACACCTTC. This sequence encodes CAWRRWDRNYGYTF.